This TCR beta chain was sequenced during a study of shared clonotypes between healthy human individuals. Sequencing was performed with immunoSEQ multiplex PCR; in TCRdb, only in-frame clones are kept and a portion is missing. The sample comprises roughly 2 million clones, 90% to 95% of which are singletons, and 0.13% rests with the top ten. This sequence was found in a man aged 18-30 years in good health. Sequenced: naive CD4+ T cells sorted from blood. This sample's subset: CD45RA+ positively selected.

This CDR3 reads CASRKTGDGSYEQYF. CDR3 nucleotides: TGTGCCAGCAGAAAGACAGGGGACGGCTCCTACGAGCAGTACTTC. The genes are TRBV7-2 and TRBJ2-7; 8 bases fit TRBD1. Germline CDR1 reads SGHTA; CDR2 reads FQGNSA. V lost 6 bases to trimming and J lost 0 bases; unmatched junction nucleotides: 7. This CDR3 region has 15 residues.